Sequencing of this T cell receptor (beta chain) was carried out in a study of post-analysis software for immune sequencing data. Study-wide context: Disease trajectories encompassed relapsing-remitting, secondary progressive and progressive-relapsing multiple sclerosis.

As to this clonotype: Its target is unknown.

Overall study findings and caveats: With TRBV5-6, TRBV5-1 and TRBV20-1 included, several TRBV segments were more frequent in patients than in controls. Versus controls, multiple sclerosis patients showed significantly lower diversity (normalized Chao1).

Germline values: CDR1 DFQATT, CDR2 SNEGSKA (reference sequence). CDR3 size: 16 residues. With 5 bases removed from V and 0 bases from J, the gap between germline ends came to 14 bases. TCR beta cDNA libraries had unique molecular identifiers. Each batch of roughly 1 to 10 million T cells produced 500,000 to 600,000 cDNA molecules. TCRdb used MiXCR to reprocess the PCR reads, holding one entry per CDR3 protein. The data contain 750,000 to 900,000 distinct CDR3 sequences, roughly 46% of them seen just once; the ten biggest clones take up roughly 4.4%. The sequence was collected from a girl aged 10 to 17 with multiple sclerosis. The chain recombines TRBV20-1 with TRBJ1-6, with a weak D call TRBD1 (5 bases). The sequencing input was blood. Here the CDR3 reads CSAPARQSSYNSPLHF. For the CDR3, the DNA is TGCAGTGCTCCTGCCCGACAGAGCTCCTATAATTCACCCCTCCACTTT.